The next 3 T cell receptor beta chains were all read from a single sample in a study of blood T cell repertoires in COVID-19. The method was immunoSEQ multiplex PCR; TCRdb's version includes in-frame clones alone and lacks a portion of them. This sample has more than 200,000 clones; around four fifths occur once, and the top ten carry under 5%. Material for sequencing was peripheral blood. The receptors here all came from a man between 60 and 75 years old with acute or convalescent COVID-19.

V gene TRBV4-1 combines with J gene TRBJ1-6; D might be TRBD1 (6 bases). Germline V gene lookup returns CDR1 MGHRA and CDR2 YSYEKL. This CDR3 region has 15 residues. Trimming pared 5 bases from V and 9 bases from J, leaving 17 bases between. The CDR3 DNA follows: TGCGCCAGCAGCACCCCCCGGGGGGCGCGTTCACCCCTCCACTTT. As protein: CASSTPRGARSPLHF.

The count of this clone is one. The chain joins TRBV5-4 to TRBJ2-2, with a possible D match to TRBD2 (6 bases). Germline V gene sequence: CDR1 SGHNT, CDR2 YYREEE (reference sequence). V lost 0 bases and J 0 bases, leaving 12 bases between the germline ends. This CDR3 has 17 residues. The CDR3 coding sequence is TGTGCCAGCAGCTTGGGGGTAGCGGCTGCGAACACCGGGGAGCTGTTTTTT. Protein: CASSLGVAAANTGELFF.

The chain recombines TRBV4-3 with TRBJ2-7, with 8 bases lining up with TRBD1. This CDR3 contains 15 residues. The V gene end was trimmed by 1 base and the J gene end by 2 bases; junction bases not matched to a gene: 4. Germline V gives CDR1 LGHNA, CDR2 YSLEER. Here the CDR3 reads CASSQGQGSPYEQYF. CDR3 nucleotide sequence: TGCGCCAGCAGCCAAGGACAGGGGTCTCCCTACGAGCAGTACTTC.